The 27 T cell receptor beta chains in this list originate from one sample, sequenced in a study of Ad26.COV2.S vaccination and SARS-CoV-2 variants. Sequencing was performed with immunoSEQ multiplex PCR; in TCRdb, only in-frame clones are kept and a portion is missing. Of 300,000 to 400,000 clones in the sample, around 85% were seen once. Treatment indicated: about 20 received Ad26.COV2.S at low or high dose, single or two shots; 5 received placebo; per-sample allocation not given. Sampling took place 63 days after the first vaccine or placebo injection. The sequenced sample was peripheral blood, obtained in a trial of Ad26.COV2.S vaccine versus placebo. These receptors were taken from a person between 18 and 65 years old who received the Ad26.COV2.S COVID-19 vaccine or a placebo.

The rearrangement uses TRBV6-6 and TRBJ1-6; possibly TRBD1 for D (5 bases). The CDR3 runs to 16 residues. CDR1 is MNHNY and CDR2 is SVGAGI in the germline V gene (reference sequence). V lost 0 bases and J lost 8, with 14 bases in between. In DNA, the CDR3 is TGTGCCAGCAGTTACTCGCGGGGGGATGGTTATTCACCCCTCCACTTT. This translates into CASSYSRGDGYSPLHF.

This chain joins TRBV2 and TRBJ1-6; no definite D call. The V end was cut by 7 bases, the J end by 8 bases, with 15 bases between. Per germline, CDR1 SNHLY and CDR2 FYNNEI. The CDR3 length is 14 residues. CDR3 sequence reads: CASTDPRGDSPLHF. The CDR3 bases are TGTGCCAGCACGGACCCGCGCGGTGATTCACCCCTCCACTTT.

The rearrangement joins TRBV19 to TRBJ1-6; the D gene is possibly TRBD1 (5 bases). Trimming cost V 3 bases and J 3 bases, with 12 bases left between them. CDR1 is LNHDA, CDR2 SQIVND, per germline (reference sequence). The CDR3 is 16 residues long. Here the CDR3 reads CASSIRDSHYNSPLHF. Here the CDR3 DNA reads TGTGCCAGTAGTATCCGCGACAGCCACTATAATTCACCCCTCCACTTT.

The chain has TRBV29-1 and TRBJ1-4, with 7 bases matching TRBD1. Unmatched junction bases numbered 7, after V lost 7 bases and J lost 5 bases. CDR3 size: 13 residues. Germline lookup yields CDR1 SQVTM and CDR2 ANQGSEA. CDR3 residues: CSGRGQVNEKLFF. For the CDR3, the DNA is TGCAGCGGTCGCGGACAGGTGAATGAAAAACTGTTTTTT.

V gene TRBV4-1 combines with J gene TRBJ2-5; D gene unclear. Germline V gene sequence: CDR1 MGHRA, CDR2 YSYEKL. V was trimmed by 4 bases and J by 5 bases, leaving 11 bases between them. The CDR3 sequence is 13 residues long. The CDR3 is CASSLQLVETQYF. The CDR3 DNA follows: TGCGCCAGCAGCCTCCAGCTCGTGGAGACCCAGTACTTC.

V gene TRBV7-6 combines with J gene TRBJ2-2, with TRBD2 identical over 8 bases. Germline V gene lookup returns CDR1 SGHVS and CDR2 FNYEAQ. This CDR3 is built from 16 residues. Germline trimming cut 1 base from V and 1 base from J; bases unmatched to any gene: 2. CDR3 bases: TGTGCCAGCAGCTTAGGGCTAGCGGGGAACACCGGGGAGCTGTTTTTT. Encoded protein: CASSLGLAGNTGELFF.

This clone was seen only a few times. A read error may account for a junction end that differs from germline. This chain links TRBV18 with TRBJ2-4, with a possible D match to TRBD1 (6 bases). From germline, CDR1 is KGHSH and CDR2 LQKENI. CDR3 length: 14 amino acids. CDR3 loop: CASSPPVGSGQPKF. The CDR3 DNA is TGTGCCAGCTCACCACCCGTGGGCTCAGGACAGCCTAAATTC.

The chain has TRBV6-6 and TRBJ1-1; possibly TRBD1 for D (5 bases). The CDR3 consists of 11 residues. Per the germline V gene, CDR1 is MNHNY and CDR2 is SVGAGI (reference sequence). Trimming stripped 6 bases from V and 6 bases from J, with 8 bases between. The CDR3 nucleotides are TGTGCCAGCAGCCTGACAGCTGAAGCTTTCTTT. It translates to CASSLTAEAFF.

The rearrangement uses TRBV7-3 and TRBJ2-6; maybe TRBD2 (5 bases). Trimming cost V 2 bases and J 2 bases, with 16 bases left between them. Germline loops: CDR1 SGHTA, CDR2 FQGTGA. CDR3 length equals 18 residues. The CDR3 DNA reads TGTGCCAGCAGCTTATCGGGGTTAGCCGCTGCTGGGGCCAACGTCCTGACTTTC. This sequence encodes CASSLSGLAAAGANVLTF.

J is TRBJ2-2 and V is TRBV27; the match to TRBD1 covers 9 bases. The V gene's germline CDR1 is MNHEY and CDR2 SMNVEV (reference sequence). The J segment lost 6 bases and the V segment lost 6 bases, leaving 14 bases of the junction unmatched. This CDR3 is 17 amino acids long. The CDR3 nucleotides are TGTGCCAGCAGGGGCCTCGGGACAGGGAGAAAGGCCGGGGAGCTGTTTTTT. It specifies CASRGLGTGRKAGELFF.

The rearrangement uses TRBV3-1 (or the pseudogene TRBV3-2) and TRBJ2-1; 8 bases map to TRBD2. V was clipped by 5 bases and J by 8 bases; unmatched bases: 8. The CDR3 length is 14 residues. Germline V CDR1 and CDR2: LGHDT, YNNKEL (reference sequence). CDR3 sequence: CASSSRTSSDEQFF. CDR3 nucleotide sequence: TGTGCCAGCAGCTCCCGGACTAGCAGCGATGAGCAGTTCTTC.

The V call is TRBV23-1, the J call TRBJ1-5, with a possible D match to TRBD1 (6 bases). TRBV23-1 has ORF status, its function being uncertain. The length of the CDR3 is 18 residues. Trimming stripped 4 bases from V and 2 bases from J, with 21 bases between. The CDR3 sequence is CASSPSLHPRGRNQPQHF. CDR3 bases: TGCGCCAGCAGTCCATCTCTCCACCCCAGGGGTCGCAATCAGCCCCAGCATTTT.

The DNA of the CDR3 is TGTGCCTGGAGTGTAAGGGGCCGGGAACATGGCTACACCTTC. Translated: CAWSVRGREHGYTF. The gene calls are TRBV30 and TRBJ1-2; tentatively, D is TRBD1 (5 bases). This CDR3 spans 14 amino acids. CDR1 and CDR2 from the germline V gene are GTSNPN and SVGIG (reference sequence). V was shortened by 0 bases and J by 6 bases, with 14 bases between the two germline ends.

The rearrangement uses TRBV6-4 and TRBJ1-5; 8 bases map to TRBD1. This CDR3 has 15 amino acids. Looked up from germline, CDR1 is MRHNA and CDR2 is SNTAGT. The J segment lost 1 base and the V segment lost 6 bases, leaving 5 bases of the junction unmatched. This CDR3 reads CASSQGAQSNQPQHF. The DNA for the CDR3 is TGTGCCAGCAGCCAGGGGGCGCAGAGCAATCAGCCCCAGCATTTT.

A single count supports this clone. The V and J genes are TRBV28 and TRBJ1-2; possible D gene TRBD1, 5 bases. With 7 bases removed from V and 1 base from J, the gap between germline ends came to 10 bases. The length of the CDR3 is 13 residues. Germline values: CDR1 MDHEN, CDR2 SYDVKM. The CDR3 DNA reads as TGTGCCAGCAACCAGGGAGTTAACTATGGCTACACCTTC. It codes for CASNQGVNYGYTF.

The chain is built from TRBV7-9 and TRBJ1-3; 8 bases fit TRBD1. The J segment lost 2 bases and the V segment lost 1 base, leaving 7 bases of the junction unmatched. Germline V gene data show CDR1 as SEHNR and CDR2 as FQNEAQ (reference sequence). This CDR3 contains 17 residues. The CDR3, as DNA: TGTGCCAGCAGCTTAGATGTAGGACAGGGCGCTGGAAACACCATATATTTT. This translates into CASSLDVGQGAGNTIYF.

The chain employs TRBV4-1 and TRBJ1-5, with 8 bases aligning to TRBD1. The CDR3 runs 15 residues. The V gene's germline CDR1 is MGHRA and CDR2 YSYEKL. V lost 5 bases to trimming and J lost 4 bases; unmatched junction nucleotides: 7. The CDR3 loop is CASSARTGNNQPQHF. The DNA of the CDR3 is TGCGCCAGCAGCGCCCGGACAGGGAATAATCAGCCCCAGCATTTT.

This clone is a singleton in its sample. The CDR3 DNA reads TGTGCCAGCAGCCGGAGGGGGGTAACTAATGAAAAACTGTTTTTT. It specifies CASSRRGVTNEKLFF. V and J are TRBV3-1 (or the pseudogene TRBV3-2) and TRBJ1-4; the D gene is possibly TRBD1 (6 bases). V was pared by 4 bases and J by 1 base, with 10 bases between. The CDR3 is 15 residues long. Germline lookup yields CDR1 LGHDT and CDR2 YNNKEL (reference sequence).

This chain uses TRBV10-3 with TRBJ1-5; the D gene is possibly TRBD1 (5 bases). This CDR3 spans 15 amino acids. Germline V gene lookup returns CDR1 ENHRY and CDR2 SYGVKD. V lost 3 bases and J 1 base, leaving 10 bases between the germline ends. The CDR3 region is CAISDGGESNQPQHF. As DNA, the CDR3 is TGTGCCATCAGTGACGGGGGGGAAAGCAATCAGCCCCAGCATTTT.

This sequence joins TRBV28 and TRBJ1-5; 8 bases fit TRBD1. V gave up 8 bases and J gave up 5 bases; unmatched junction bases: 11. CDR1 and CDR2 from the germline V gene are MDHEN and SYDVKM. There are 15 residues in the CDR3. CDR3 DNA sequence: TGTGCCAGCGGCAGGACAGGGCCCACCCATCAGCCCCAGCATTTT. Protein sequence: CASGRTGPTHQPQHF.

The chain is built from TRBV4-1 and TRBJ2-3; 11 bases are shared with TRBD2. V was clipped by 3 bases and J by 5 bases; unmatched bases: 7. The CDR3 runs to 16 residues. Looked up from germline, CDR1 is MGHRA and CDR2 is YSYEKL. The CDR3 is CASSHGLAGGVDTQYF. The DNA of the CDR3 is TGCGCCAGCAGCCACGGATTAGCGGGGGGGGTAGATACGCAGTATTTT.

The CDR3 region has the DNA TGTGCCACCAGCAGAGTAGGGCCCCGGGCCGGGGAGCTGTTTTTT. This sequence encodes CATSRVGPRAGELFF. This sequence joins TRBV15 and TRBJ2-2; D unclear. This CDR3 region has 15 residues. Germline values: CDR1 LNHNV, CDR2 YYDKDF (reference sequence). Trimming cost V 1 base and J 6 bases, with 12 bases left between them. The variable domain in full, with the rest retrieved from reference TRBV15 and TRBJ2-2, is DAMVIQNPRYQVTQFGKPVTLSCSQTLNHNVMYWYQQKSSQAPKLLFHYYDKDFNNEADTPDNFQSRRPNTSFCFLDIRSPGLGDTAMYLCATSRVGPRAGELFFGEGSRLTVL.

This clone came up once. The chain uses TRBV18 and TRBJ2-6; the match to TRBD1 covers 9 bases. Germline CDR1 and CDR2: KGHSH and LQKENI. V trimming: 4 bases; J trimming: 2 bases; junction bases outside the gene matches: 15. The CDR3 sequence is 20 residues long. The CDR3 here is CASSLRPGQGFLPGANVLTF. In DNA form, the CDR3 reads TGTGCCAGCTCACTAAGGCCGGGACAGGGTTTCCTTCCTGGGGCCAACGTCCTGACTTTC.

The CDR3 DNA follows: TGTGCCAGCAGTGCCCCAGCGGGAGGCACAGATACGCAGTATTTT. Translated: CASSAPAGGTDTQYF. The chain recombines TRBV2 with TRBJ2-3; 8 bases are a match to TRBD2. This CDR3 contains 15 residues. CDR1 SNHLY and CDR2 FYNNEI come from the germline V gene. Trimming cost V 4 bases and J 1 base; bases outside gene matches: 4.

This sequence joins TRBV3-1 (or the pseudogene TRBV3-2) and TRBJ2-7; the D is unclear. V lost 3 bases and J 3 bases, leaving 18 bases between the germline ends. The length of the CDR3 is 16 residues. Germline assignment: CDR1 LGHDT and CDR2 YNNKEL (reference sequence). As DNA, the CDR3 is TGTGCCAGCAGCCATTCCTCTGAACCAAAAGACTACGAGCAGTACTTC. It translates to CASSHSSEPKDYEQYF.

The chain uses TRBV7-9 and TRBJ1-1; tentatively, D is TRBD1 (5 bases). The CDR3 length is 12 residues. Trimming removed 6 bases from V and 7 bases from J, with 12 bases in between. Germline CDR1 reads SEHNR; CDR2 reads FQNEAQ (reference sequence). CDR3 sequence reads: CASRTGEVEAFF. The CDR3 region has the DNA TGTGCCAGCAGAACGGGGGAGGTTGAAGCTTTCTTT.

The chain employs TRBV12-3 or TRBV12-4 and TRBJ2-3, with 7 bases matching TRBD2. V trimming: 7 bases; J trimming: 3 bases; junction bases outside the gene matches: 4. The CDR3 runs 13 residues. The CDR3 loop is CASTFSGTDTQYF. The CDR3 region has the DNA TGTGCCAGCACCTTTAGCGGGACAGATACGCAGTATTTT.